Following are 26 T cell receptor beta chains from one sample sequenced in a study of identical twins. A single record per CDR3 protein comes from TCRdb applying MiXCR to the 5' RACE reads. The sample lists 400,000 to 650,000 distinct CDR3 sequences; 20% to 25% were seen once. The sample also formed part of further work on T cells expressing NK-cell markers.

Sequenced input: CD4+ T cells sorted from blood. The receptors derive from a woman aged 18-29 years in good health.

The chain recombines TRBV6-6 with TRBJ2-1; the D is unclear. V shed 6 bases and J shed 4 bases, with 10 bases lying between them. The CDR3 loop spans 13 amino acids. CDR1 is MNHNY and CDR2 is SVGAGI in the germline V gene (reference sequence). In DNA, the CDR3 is TGTGCCAGCAGCCCTGGGATGTACAATGAGCAGTTCTTC. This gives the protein CASSPGMYNEQFF.

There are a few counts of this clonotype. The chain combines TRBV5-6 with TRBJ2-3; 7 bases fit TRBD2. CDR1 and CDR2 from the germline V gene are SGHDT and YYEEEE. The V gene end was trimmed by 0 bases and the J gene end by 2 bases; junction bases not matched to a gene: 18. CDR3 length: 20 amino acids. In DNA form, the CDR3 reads TGTGCCAGCAGCTTGGTTGGGACCCTACTTGGCGGGAGAAACACAGATACGCAGTATTTT. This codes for CASSLVGTLLGGRNTDTQYF. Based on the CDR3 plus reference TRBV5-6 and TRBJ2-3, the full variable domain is DAGVTQSPTHLIKTRGQQVTLRCSPKSGHDTVSWYQQALGQGPQFIFQYYEEEERQRGNFPDRFSGHQFPNYSSELNVNALLLGDSALYLCASSLVGTLLGGRNTDTQYFGPGTRLTVL.

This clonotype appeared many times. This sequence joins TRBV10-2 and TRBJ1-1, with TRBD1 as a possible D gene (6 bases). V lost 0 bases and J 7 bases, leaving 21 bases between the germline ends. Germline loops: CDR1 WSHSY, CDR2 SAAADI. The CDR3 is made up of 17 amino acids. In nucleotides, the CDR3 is TGCGCCAGCAGTGAGTCCATTATGCTGGACAGACGATATGAAGCTTTCTTT. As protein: CASSESIMLDRRYEAFF.

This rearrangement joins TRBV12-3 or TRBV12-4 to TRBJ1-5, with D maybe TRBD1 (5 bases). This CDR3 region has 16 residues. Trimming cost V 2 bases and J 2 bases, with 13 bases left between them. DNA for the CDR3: TGTGCCAGCAGTTTAAGACGCAGGGCGGGCAATCAGCCCCAGCATTTT. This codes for CASSLRRRAGNQPQHF.

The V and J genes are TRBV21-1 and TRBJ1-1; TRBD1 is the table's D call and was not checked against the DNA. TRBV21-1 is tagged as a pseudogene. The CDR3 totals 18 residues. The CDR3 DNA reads TGTGCCAGCAGCAAAGGGTCCCCCCAGACACAGGTGGTCACTGAAGCTTTCTTT. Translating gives CASSKGSPQTQVVTEAFF.

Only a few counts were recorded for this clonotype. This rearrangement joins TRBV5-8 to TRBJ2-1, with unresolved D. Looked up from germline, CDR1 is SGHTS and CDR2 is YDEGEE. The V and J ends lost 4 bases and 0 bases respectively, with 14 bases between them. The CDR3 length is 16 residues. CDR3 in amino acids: CASSPHGWSSYNEQFF. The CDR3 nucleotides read TGTGCCAGCAGCCCACATGGGTGGAGCTCCTACAATGAGCAGTTCTTC.

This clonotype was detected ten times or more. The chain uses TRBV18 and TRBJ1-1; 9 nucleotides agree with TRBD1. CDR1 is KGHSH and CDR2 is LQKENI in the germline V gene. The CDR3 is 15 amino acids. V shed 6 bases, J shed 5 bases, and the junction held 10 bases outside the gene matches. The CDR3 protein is CASSRSGQGWTEAFF. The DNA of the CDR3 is TGTGCCAGCTCCCGATCTGGACAGGGGTGGACTGAAGCTTTCTTT.

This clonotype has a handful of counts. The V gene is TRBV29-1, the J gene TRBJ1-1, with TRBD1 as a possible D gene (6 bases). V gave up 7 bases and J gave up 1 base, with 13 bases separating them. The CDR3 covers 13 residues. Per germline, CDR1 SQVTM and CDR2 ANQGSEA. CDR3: CSGLRGPNTEAFF. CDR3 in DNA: TGCAGCGGACTCAGGGGCCCGAACACTGAAGCTTTCTTT.

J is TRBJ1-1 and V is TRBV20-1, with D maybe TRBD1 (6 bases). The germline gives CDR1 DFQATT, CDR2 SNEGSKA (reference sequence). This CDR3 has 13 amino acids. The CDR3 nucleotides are TGCAGCGTTCGGGGGCTCAAGAACACTGAAGCTTTCTTT. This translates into CSVRGLKNTEAFF.

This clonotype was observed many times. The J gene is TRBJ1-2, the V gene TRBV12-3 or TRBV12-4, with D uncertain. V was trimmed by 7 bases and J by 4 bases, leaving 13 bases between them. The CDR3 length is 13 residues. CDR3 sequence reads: CASTSAETYGYTF. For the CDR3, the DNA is TGTGCCAGCACCTCGGCGGAGACCTATGGCTACACCTTC.

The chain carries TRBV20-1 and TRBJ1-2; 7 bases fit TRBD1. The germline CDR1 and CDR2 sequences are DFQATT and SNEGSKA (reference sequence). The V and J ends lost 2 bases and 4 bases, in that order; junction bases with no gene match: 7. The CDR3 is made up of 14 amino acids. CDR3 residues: CSARSPGTAYGYTF. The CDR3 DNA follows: TGCAGTGCTAGATCTCCCGGGACAGCCTATGGCTACACCTTC.

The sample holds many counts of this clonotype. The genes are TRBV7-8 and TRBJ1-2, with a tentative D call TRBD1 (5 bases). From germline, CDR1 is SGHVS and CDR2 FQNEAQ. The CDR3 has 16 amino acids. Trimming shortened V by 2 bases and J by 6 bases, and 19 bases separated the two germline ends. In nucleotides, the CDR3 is TGTGCCAGCAGCTTATTCCCAGGGCCAGAAGGGGATGGCTACACCTTC. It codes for CASSLFPGPEGDGYTF.

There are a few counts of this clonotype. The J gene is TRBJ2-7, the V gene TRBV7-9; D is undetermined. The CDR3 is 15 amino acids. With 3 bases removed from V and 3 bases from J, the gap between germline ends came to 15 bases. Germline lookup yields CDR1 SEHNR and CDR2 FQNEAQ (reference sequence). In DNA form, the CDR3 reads TGTGCCAGCAGCTTGGCAGGATATACGTACTACGAGCAGTACTTC. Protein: CASSLAGYTYYEQYF.

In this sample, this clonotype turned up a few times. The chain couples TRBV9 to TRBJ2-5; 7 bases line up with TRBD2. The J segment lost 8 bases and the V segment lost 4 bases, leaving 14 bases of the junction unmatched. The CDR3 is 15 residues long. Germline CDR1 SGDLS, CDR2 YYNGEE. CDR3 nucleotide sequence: TGTGCCAGCAGCCCCCGGGCCGGGGGGATGTATACCCAGTACTTC. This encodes CASSPRAGGMYTQYF. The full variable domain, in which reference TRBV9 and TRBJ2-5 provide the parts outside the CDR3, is DSGVTQTPKHLITATGQRVTLRCSPRSGDLSVYWYQQSLDQGLQFLIQYYNGEERAKGNILERFSAQQFPDLHSELNLSSLELGDSALYFCASSPRAGGMYTQYFGPGTRLLVL.

The CDR3 is CASSPRDRVRGYTF. The CDR3 DNA is TGTGCCAGCAGCCCCCGGGACAGGGTGCGTGGCTACACCTTC. The chain has TRBV3-1 and TRBJ1-2, with 9 nucleotides matching TRBD1. The CDR3 totals 14 residues. V was clipped by 4 bases and J by 7 bases; unmatched bases: 7. The V gene's germline CDR1 is LGHDT and CDR2 YNNKEL (reference sequence). The whole variable domain, remainder taken from reference TRBV3-1 and TRBJ1-2, is DTAVSQTPKYLVTQMGNDKSIKCEQNLGHDTMYWYKQDSKKFLKIMFSYNNKELIINETVPNRFSPKSPDKAHLNLHINSLELGDSAVYFCASSPRDRVRGYTFGSGTRLTVV.

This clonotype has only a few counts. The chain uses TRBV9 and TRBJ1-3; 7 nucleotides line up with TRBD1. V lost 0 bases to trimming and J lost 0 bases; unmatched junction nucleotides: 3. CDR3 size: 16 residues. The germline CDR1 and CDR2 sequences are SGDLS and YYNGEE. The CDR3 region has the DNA TGTGCCAGCAGCGTAGAGGGGGCCCGCTCTGGAAACACCATATATTTT. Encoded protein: CASSVEGARSGNTIYF.

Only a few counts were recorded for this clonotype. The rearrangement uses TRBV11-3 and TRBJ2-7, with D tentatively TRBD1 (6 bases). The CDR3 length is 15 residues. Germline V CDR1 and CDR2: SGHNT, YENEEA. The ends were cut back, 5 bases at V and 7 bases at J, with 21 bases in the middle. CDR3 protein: CASSLDPTGRYEQYF. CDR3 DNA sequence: TGTGCCAGCAGCCTCGACCCGACAGGAAGGTATGAGCAGTACTTC. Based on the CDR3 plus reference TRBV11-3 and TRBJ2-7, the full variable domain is EAGVVQSPRYKIIEKKQPVAFWCNPISGHNTLYWYLQNLGQGPELLIRYENEEAVDDSQLPKDRFSAERLKGVDSTLKIQPAELGDSAVYLCASSLDPTGRYEQYFGPGTRLTVT.

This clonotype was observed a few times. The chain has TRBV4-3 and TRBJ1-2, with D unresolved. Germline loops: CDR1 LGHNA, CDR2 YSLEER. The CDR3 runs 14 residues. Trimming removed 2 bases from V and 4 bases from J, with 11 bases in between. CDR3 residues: CASSQSRNGYGYTF. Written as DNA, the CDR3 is TGCGCCAGCAGCCAAAGTAGGAACGGCTATGGCTACACCTTC.

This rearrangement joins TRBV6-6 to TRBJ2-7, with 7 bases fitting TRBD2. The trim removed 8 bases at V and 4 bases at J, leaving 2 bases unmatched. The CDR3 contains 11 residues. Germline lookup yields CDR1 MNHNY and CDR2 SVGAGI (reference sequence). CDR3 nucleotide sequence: TGTGCCAGCGGGCGGGAGTACGAGCAGTACTTC. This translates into CASGREYEQYF.

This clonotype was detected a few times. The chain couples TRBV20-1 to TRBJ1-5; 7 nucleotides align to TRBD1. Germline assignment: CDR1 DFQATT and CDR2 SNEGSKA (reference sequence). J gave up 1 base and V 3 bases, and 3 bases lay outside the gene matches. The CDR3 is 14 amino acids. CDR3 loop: CSASKGASNQPQHF. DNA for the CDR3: TGCAGTGCTAGTAAGGGGGCGAGCAATCAGCCCCAGCATTTT.

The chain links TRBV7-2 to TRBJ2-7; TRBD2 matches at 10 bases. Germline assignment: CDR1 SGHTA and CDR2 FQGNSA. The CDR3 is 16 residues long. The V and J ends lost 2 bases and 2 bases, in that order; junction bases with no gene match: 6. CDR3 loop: CASSLRSGRDAYEQYF. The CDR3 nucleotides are TGTGCCAGCAGCTTACGGAGCGGGAGGGACGCCTACGAGCAGTACTTC.

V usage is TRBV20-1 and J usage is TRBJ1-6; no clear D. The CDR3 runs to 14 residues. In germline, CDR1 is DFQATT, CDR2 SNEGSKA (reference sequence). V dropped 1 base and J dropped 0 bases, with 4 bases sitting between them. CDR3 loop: CSARASSYNSPLHF. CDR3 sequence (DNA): TGCAGTGCTAGAGCTAGCTCCTATAATTCACCCCTCCACTTT.

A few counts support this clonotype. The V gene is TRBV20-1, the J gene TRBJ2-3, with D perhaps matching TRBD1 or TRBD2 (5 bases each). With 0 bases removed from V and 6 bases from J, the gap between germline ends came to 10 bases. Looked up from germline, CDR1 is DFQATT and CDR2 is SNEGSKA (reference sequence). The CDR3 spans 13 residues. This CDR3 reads CSARDGGKDTQYF. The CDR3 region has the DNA TGCAGTGCTAGAGATGGGGGAAAGGATACGCAGTATTTT.

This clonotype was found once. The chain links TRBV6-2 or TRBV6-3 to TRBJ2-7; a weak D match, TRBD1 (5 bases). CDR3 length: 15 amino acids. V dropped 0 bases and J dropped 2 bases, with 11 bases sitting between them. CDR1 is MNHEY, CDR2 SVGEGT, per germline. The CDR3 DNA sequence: TGTGCCAGCAGTTACTCACCCAGGGCCACCTACGAGCAGTACTTC. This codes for CASSYSPRATYEQYF.

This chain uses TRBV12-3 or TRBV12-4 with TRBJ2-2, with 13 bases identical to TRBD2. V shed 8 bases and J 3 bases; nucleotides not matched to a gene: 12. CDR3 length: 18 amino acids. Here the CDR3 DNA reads TGTGCCAGCCGTACGGGACTAGCGGGAAAGGGGGACACCGGGGAGCTGTTTTTT. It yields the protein CASRTGLAGKGDTGELFF.

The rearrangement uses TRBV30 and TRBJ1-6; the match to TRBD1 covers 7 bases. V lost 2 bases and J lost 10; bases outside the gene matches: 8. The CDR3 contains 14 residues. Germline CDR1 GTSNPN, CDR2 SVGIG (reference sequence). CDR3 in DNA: TGTGCCTGGAGTATCCGGCAGGGGGACTCACCCCTCCACTTT. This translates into CAWSIRQGDSPLHF.